Shown below are 3 T cell receptor beta chains from a single sample sequenced in a study of blood T cell repertoires in COVID-19. Assay used: immunoSEQ multiplex PCR; TCRdb lists only in-frame clones, some missing. The table shows 110,000 or so clones, with roughly four fifths occurring only once. The sample comprised peripheral blood. These receptor sequences come from a human donor in a cohort sampled during active COVID-19.

V gene TRBV29-1 combines with J gene TRBJ1-2; 7 positions match TRBD1. Germline V lookup: CDR1 SQVTM, CDR2 ANQGSEA. The CDR3 length is 13 residues. Germline trimming cut 4 bases from V and 5 bases from J; bases unmatched to any gene: 7. CDR3 in amino acids: CSVGGTASYGYTF. The CDR3 bases are TGCAGCGTTGGAGGGACAGCGAGTTATGGCTACACCTTC.

This clone has only a few counts. The chain couples TRBV5-4 to TRBJ2-7, with 8 bases that match TRBD2. The trim removed 1 base at V and 4 bases at J, leaving 7 bases unmatched. There are 15 residues in the CDR3. The V gene's germline CDR1 is SGHNT and CDR2 YYREEE (reference sequence). The CDR3 DNA follows: TGTGCCAGCAGCTTGTGGGAGCGGGGGATGTACGAGCAGTACTTC. As protein: CASSLWERGMYEQYF.

The chain is built from TRBV28 and TRBJ1-3; possibly TRBD1 for D (6 bases). Germline V gene sequence: CDR1 MDHEN, CDR2 SYDVKM. The CDR3 has 15 residues. V lost 3 bases and J lost 4, with 13 bases in between. CDR3 nucleotide sequence: TGTGCCAGCAGTTTGACGGACAGAAGGGGAAACACCATATATTTT. Encoded protein: CASSLTDRRGNTIYF.